The source of this TCR beta chain is a study of blood T cell repertoires in COVID-19 (TCRdb year 2020). Looking at the study overall: The collaborator samples originated in the United States, Italy and Spain and spanned the acute and convalescent phases of COVID-19. The prospective study material was composed of cDNA or gDNA derived from T cells, B-cell-depleted T cells, or PBMCs. HLA class I and class II types, where available, came from metadata supplied by the sample provider rather than from assay-based typing. The repertoires were released in a freely available public database meant as a resource for research on the immune response to SARS-CoV-2. The sample metadata nearly always contained a de-identified subject ID, COVID-19 status, age in years and sex. Samples were obtained from the ongoing ImmuneRACE study (first 160 participants) and from 1,200 or so subjects provided by 6 global collaborators. The dataset comprised deeply sampled blood TCRbeta repertoires from subjects exposed to, actively infected with, or recovered from COVID-19. Findings and caveats that apply to the study as a whole: The amount of clinical and demographic metadata varied by source and participant and was provided uncurated.

Its CDR3 holds 12 amino acids, cysteine through phenylalanine. The only DNA kept is the CDR3, 36 bases in frame from the first base. The germline V gene (reference sequence) supplies CDR1 DFQATT and CDR2 SNEGSKA. V and J are truncated by 3 bases and 5 bases respectively, leaving an intervening sequence of 10 bases. As regards this clone: No antigen is known for it. The sample holds no much larger clone one base away, and base qualities are not on file.

Each collaborating institution followed its own protocols to collect whole blood in K2EDTA tubes. For TCRbeta analysis, collaborators shipped samples in one of three forms: frozen whole blood, isolated PBMCs, or DNA extracted from either of those sample types. TCRbeta CDR3 regions were amplified from genomic DNA using the immunoSEQ Assay, a bias-controlled multiplex PCR. Per the source publication's procedure: The number of nucleated cells in each sample was estimated from the amplification of reference gene primers within the assay. Sequence reads were collapsed and filtered to measure the absolute abundance of every unique TCRbeta CDR3 rearrangement. Productive Simpson clonality was computed per sample as the square root of Simpson's diversity index over productive rearrangements. In its TCRdb copy, this immuneACCESS table keeps in-frame sequences only and misses some clones. Where compared with another copy, unresolved V genes explain less than half of these, and the others have no known cause. The V and J calls and clone size come from that table; D and trimming were worked out from the DNA. The sample table contains just under 350,000 clones; only one count was recorded for approximately 82% of them. Jointly, the top ten make up 2.5% to 3.5% of the sample.

This TCR came from a young man with active or convalescent COVID-19. In this chain, TRBV20-1 is recombined with TRBJ1-1, with TRBD1 tentatively as D gene (6 bases match). Sequencing was carried out using peripheral blood. The DNA sequence reads TGCAGTGCTAGTTGGGGGCGGACTGAAGCTTTCTTT. It encodes CSASWGRTEAFF.